This is a list of T cell receptor beta chains from one sample in a study of cytomegalovirus exposure and HLA in healthy donors. The repertoire was sequenced with immunoSEQ multiplex PCR; TCRdb's copy has only in-frame clones and lacks some. The sample consists of approximately 140,000 clones, around 77% of them appearing once. The sample comprised PBMCs. Receptors were obtained from a woman in her sixties or seventies in good health and CMV-seronegative. The CDR3 runs from the conserved cysteine through the conserved F or W. Each record gives: V gene, CDR3 protein.

v_call: TRBV6-5; cdr3_aa: CASEMGQGYEKLFF
v_call: TRBV7-9; cdr3_aa: CASSPDRYYEQYF
v_call: TRBV4-1; cdr3_aa: CASSRASATASDTQYF
v_call: TRBV28; cdr3_aa: CASRLTGAINEQFF
v_call: TRBV19; cdr3_aa: CASSPPRGNRASPLHF
v_call: TRBV14; cdr3_aa: CASSSLRTGGGYTF
v_call: TRBV25-1; cdr3_aa: CASSESSGPLPQYF
v_call: TRBV25-1; cdr3_aa: CASSASLQDNSGANVLTF
v_call: TRBV9; cdr3_aa: CASSVAVSRQGGGYTF
v_call: TRBV19; cdr3_aa: CATSFVVYGYTF
v_call: TRBV14; cdr3_aa: CASSQSGREAFF
v_call: TRBV28; cdr3_aa: CASSYRNTEAFF
v_call: TRBV2; cdr3_aa: CASSEDRVQLEQYF
v_call: TRBV2; cdr3_aa: CASSVGGSGPLQETQYF
v_call: TRBV27; cdr3_aa: CASSLGNPTGGKPQHF
v_call: TRBV18; cdr3_aa: CASSYAAGNYEQYF
v_call: TRBV5-1; cdr3_aa: CASSLPGTSGTYEQYF
v_call: TRBV27; cdr3_aa: CASSSQVRSYEQYF
v_call: TRBV27; cdr3_aa: CASSPGLNQPQHF
v_call: TRBV19; cdr3_aa: CASSPIQVLTSFIYGYTF
v_call: TRBV25-1; cdr3_aa: CASSEWRSGSSDEQFF
v_call: TRBV6-1; cdr3_aa: CASSWTGVSADTQYF
v_call: TRBV5-1; cdr3_aa: CASSLTSGGTGELFF
v_call: TRBV29-1; cdr3_aa: CSPRGILETSYEQYF
v_call: TRBV27; cdr3_aa: CASSFGGALGYGYTF
v_call: TRBV19; cdr3_aa: CASSTGQGSARGYTF
v_call: TRBV15; cdr3_aa: CATSRDRGQETQYF
v_call: TRBV7-3; cdr3_aa: CASSPRETGANVLTF
v_call: TRBV2; cdr3_aa: CASSGSRNTQYF
v_call: TRBV7-9; cdr3_aa: CASSLSGLRSYNEQFF
v_call: TRBV29-1; cdr3_aa: CSAGQESLETQYF
v_call: TRBV30; cdr3_aa: CAWSPTGGARCGYTF
v_call: TRBV9; cdr3_aa: CASSDRTGRNTEAFF
v_call: TRBV6-1; cdr3_aa: CASSEHGGLVTEAFF
v_call: TRBV6-1; cdr3_aa: CASSSTGAPYEQYF
v_call: TRBV9; cdr3_aa: CASSAGNQPQHF
v_call: TRBV2; cdr3_aa: CASSLAGSDTQYF
v_call: TRBV5-4; cdr3_aa: CASSLESAEAFF
v_call: TRBV4-1; cdr3_aa: CASSQDRTAGGPIKYEQYF
v_call: TRBV6-6; cdr3_aa: CASSYSGTGGQETQYF
v_call: TRBV19; cdr3_aa: CASSIRVADLSPPGNTIYF
v_call: TRBV7-2; cdr3_aa: CASSLVGGASGDTQYF
v_call: TRBV14; cdr3_aa: CASSPRAGLGSYEQYF
v_call: TRBV5-1; cdr3_aa: CASSLSGQGVIGYTF
v_call: TRBV7-2; cdr3_aa: CASSSFRENTIYF
v_call: TRBV28; cdr3_aa: CASRGPYPGEAFF